One and the same sample provided the 10 T cell receptor beta chains below, sequenced in a study of cytomegalovirus exposure and HLA in healthy donors. PCR amplification relied on 60 Vbeta primers (plus 13 Jbeta primers). The repertoire was sequenced with immunoSEQ multiplex PCR; TCRdb's copy has only in-frame clones and lacks some. This table holds over 150,000 clones, around 79% found once. The sample comprised PBMCs. The receptors derive from a man aged 18 to 29 in good health and CMV-seronegative.

This clone was counted a few times. The chain uses TRBV5-1 and TRBJ2-2; a weak D match, TRBD2 (6 bases). CDR3 length: 15 residues. Germline assignment: CDR1 SGHRS and CDR2 YFSETQ. The germline V and J ends were trimmed by 1 base and 4 bases, with 11 bases remaining between them. This CDR3 reads CASSLWTKPTGELFF. CDR3 coding DNA: TGCGCCAGCAGCTTGTGGACTAAACCCACCGGGGAGCTGTTTTTT.

The chain uses TRBV7-6 and TRBJ1-2; a weak D match, TRBD1 (6 bases). Germline assignment: CDR1 SGHVS and CDR2 FNYEAQ. V gave up 8 bases and J gave up 3 bases, with 19 bases separating them. The CDR3 runs 15 residues. The CDR3 loop is CASGSDSISDYGYTF. Written as DNA, the CDR3 is TGTGCCAGCGGATCGGACAGCATTTCGGACTATGGCTACACCTTC.

This clone has only one observation. This chain connects TRBV27 to TRBJ1-1, with 10 nucleotides matching TRBD1. The CDR3 covers 17 residues. From germline, CDR1 is MNHEY and CDR2 SMNVEV (reference sequence). Unmatched junction bases numbered 12, after V lost 5 bases and J lost 3 bases. CDR3 loop: CASSPYGTGVKDTEAFF. For the CDR3, the DNA is TGTGCCAGCAGTCCCTACGGGACAGGGGTTAAGGACACTGAAGCTTTCTTT.

The rearrangement uses TRBV5-1 and TRBJ2-5, with a weak D call TRBD1 (5 bases). Germline-derived CDR1 and CDR2 are SGHRS and YFSETQ. The CDR3 contains 14 residues. Deletions cut 7 bases from V and 5 bases from J, with 18 bases between. The CDR3 bases are TGCGCCAGCGCCGAAGAAGGGGCCGGGGAGACCCAGTACTTC. Encoded protein: CASAEEGAGETQYF.

The rearrangement uses TRBV11-2 and TRBJ2-2, with 8 bases identical to TRBD2. The CDR3 has 16 residues. V gave up 1 base and J gave up 4 bases; unmatched junction bases: 5. Germline-derived CDR1 and CDR2 are SGHAT and FQNNGV. DNA of the CDR3: TGTGCCAGCAGCTTAGCAGGGACTAGACCCACCGGGGAGCTGTTTTTT. The encoded protein is CASSLAGTRPTGELFF.

V usage is TRBV4-1 and J usage is TRBJ1-1; no clear D gene. The germline CDR1 and CDR2 sequences are MGHRA and YSYEKL. V lost 11 bases to trimming and J lost 1 base, with 11 bases between them. The CDR3 is 12 residues long. In nucleotides, the CDR3 is TGCGCCGGGAGGACTGGGAACACTGAAGCTTTCTTT. Translated: CAGRTGNTEAFF.

The rearrangement uses TRBV6-5 and TRBJ1-1; the D is unclear. V lost 4 bases, J lost 7 bases, and 7 bases lay in between. CDR3 length: 11 residues. From germline, CDR1 is MNHEY and CDR2 SVGAGI. The CDR3 reads CASSFGGEAFF. CDR3 sequence (DNA): TGTGCCAGCAGTTTCGGAGGTGAAGCTTTCTTT.

This chain connects TRBV20-1 to TRBJ1-5; D ambiguous. V was trimmed by 5 bases and J by 3 bases, leaving 5 bases between them. This CDR3 region has 11 residues. Germline values: CDR1 DFQATT, CDR2 SNEGSKA (reference sequence). This chain's CDR3 is CSARHNQPQHF. The CDR3 DNA follows: TGCAGTGCTCGACACAATCAGCCCCAGCATTTT.

This clone was detected only once. A junction end diverges from the germline sequence, so it may reflect a read error. V gene TRBV2 combines with J gene TRBJ2-6; TRBD1 matches 9 bases. CDR1 is SNHLY, CDR2 FYNNEI, per germline. The CDR3 length is 17 residues. The CDR3 spells CASTEDRGYSGANGLTF. The CDR3 region has the DNA TGTGCCAGCACCGAAGACAGGGGGTACTCTGGGGCCAACGGCCTGACTTTC.

This clone was counted only a few times. The chain uses TRBV6-6 and TRBJ2-7, with no clear D. Germline V CDR1 and CDR2: MNHNY, SVGAGI (reference sequence). This CDR3 spans 13 amino acids. The V end lost 2 bases, the J end lost 3 bases, and 8 bases lay between the germline ends. This CDR3 reads CASSYGRIYEQYV. The CDR3 coding sequence is TGTGCCAGCAGTTACGGCAGGATCTACGAGCAGTACGTC.